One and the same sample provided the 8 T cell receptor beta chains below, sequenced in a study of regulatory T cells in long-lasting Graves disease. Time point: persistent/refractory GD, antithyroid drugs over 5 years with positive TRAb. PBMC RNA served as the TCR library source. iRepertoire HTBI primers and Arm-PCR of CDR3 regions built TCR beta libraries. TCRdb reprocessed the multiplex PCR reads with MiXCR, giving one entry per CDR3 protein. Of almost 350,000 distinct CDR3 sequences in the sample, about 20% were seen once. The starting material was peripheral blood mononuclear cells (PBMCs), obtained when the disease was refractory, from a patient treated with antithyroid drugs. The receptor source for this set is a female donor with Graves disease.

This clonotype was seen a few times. The CDR3 protein is CASSAYPTGRQSYEQYF. CDR3 nucleotides: TGTGCCAGCAGTGCCTATCCAACAGGAAGACAATCCTACGAGCAGTACTTC. The chain couples TRBV27 to TRBJ2-7, with a weak D call TRBD1 (5 bases). The V gene lost 5 bases and the J gene lost 1 base, with 21 bases spanning the gap. Germline V gene sequence: CDR1 MNHEY, CDR2 SMNVEV (reference sequence). The CDR3 covers 17 residues.

CDR3 residues: CASSQDRGRTDTQYF. In DNA, the CDR3 is TGTGCCAGCAGCCAAGATCGGGGGCGCACAGATACGCAGTATTTT. V gene TRBV3-1 combines with J gene TRBJ2-3; D is perhaps TRBD1 or TRBD2 (6 bases each). This CDR3 comprises 15 residues. Per germline, CDR1 LGHDT and CDR2 YNNKEL (reference sequence). With 0 bases removed from V and 1 base from J, the gap between germline ends came to 8 bases.

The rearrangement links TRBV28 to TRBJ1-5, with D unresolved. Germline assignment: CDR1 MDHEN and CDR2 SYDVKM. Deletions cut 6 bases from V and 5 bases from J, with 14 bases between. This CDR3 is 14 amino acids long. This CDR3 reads CASRPGGRHQPQHF. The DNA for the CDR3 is TGTGCCAGCAGGCCCGGAGGGCGCCATCAGCCCCAGCATTTT. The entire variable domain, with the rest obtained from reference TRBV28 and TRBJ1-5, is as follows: DVKVTQSSRYLVKRTGEKVFLECVQDMDHENMFWYRQDPGLGLRLIYFSYDVKMKEKGDIPEGYSVSREKKERFSLILESASTNQTSMYLCASRPGGRHQPQHFGDGTRLSIL.

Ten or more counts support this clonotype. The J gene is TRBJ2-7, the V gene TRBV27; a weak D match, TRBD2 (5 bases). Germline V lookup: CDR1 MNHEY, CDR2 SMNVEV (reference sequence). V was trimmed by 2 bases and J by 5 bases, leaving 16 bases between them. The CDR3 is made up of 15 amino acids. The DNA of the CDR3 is TGTGCCAGCAGTTTAAGTCACGTCGGGGTTAACGAGCAGTACTTC. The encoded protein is CASSLSHVGVNEQYF.

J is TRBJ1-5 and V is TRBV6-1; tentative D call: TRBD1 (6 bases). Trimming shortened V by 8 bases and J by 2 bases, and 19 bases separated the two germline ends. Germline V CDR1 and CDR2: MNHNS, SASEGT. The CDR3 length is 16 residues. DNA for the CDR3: TGTGCCAGCGGGGGGGGGGGGCAAAAGCGCAATCAGCCCCAGCATTTT. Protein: CASGGGGQKRNQPQHF.

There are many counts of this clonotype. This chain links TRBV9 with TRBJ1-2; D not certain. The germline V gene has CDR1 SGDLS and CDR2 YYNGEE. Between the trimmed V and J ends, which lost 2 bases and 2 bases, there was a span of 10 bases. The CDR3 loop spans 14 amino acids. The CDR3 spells CASSVSTENYGYTF. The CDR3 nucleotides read TGTGCCAGCAGCGTTAGTACAGAGAACTATGGCTACACCTTC.

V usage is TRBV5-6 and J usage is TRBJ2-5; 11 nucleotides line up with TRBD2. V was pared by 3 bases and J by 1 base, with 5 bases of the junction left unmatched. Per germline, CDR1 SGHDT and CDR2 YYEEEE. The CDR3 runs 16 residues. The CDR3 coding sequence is TGTGCCAGCAGCTCCCCTAGCGGGGGGACCCAAGAGACCCAGTACTTC. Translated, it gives CASSSPSGGTQETQYF.

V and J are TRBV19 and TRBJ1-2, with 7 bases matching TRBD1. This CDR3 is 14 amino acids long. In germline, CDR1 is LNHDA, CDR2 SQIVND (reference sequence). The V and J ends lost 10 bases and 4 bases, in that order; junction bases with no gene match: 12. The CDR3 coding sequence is TGTGCCACCATTCGTACAGGGGAATCCTATGGCTACACCTTC. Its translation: CATIRTGESYGYTF.